A single sample gave rise to the 3 T cell receptor beta chains below, sequenced in a study of T cells after yellow fever vaccination. TCRdb redid the calling of the 5' RACE reads with MiXCR, one entry per CDR3 protein. The sample holds approximately 160,000 distinct CDR3 sequences; roughly a tenth are singletons and the top ten take roughly 40%. The source was CD8+ T cells sorted from PBMCs, collected 45 days after the yellow fever booster vaccination. The receptors here all came from a man younger than 35 who received the YFV17D yellow fever vaccine.

V is TRBV13 and J is TRBJ2-1; a weak D match, TRBD2 (5 bases). With 5 bases removed from V and 5 bases from J, the gap between germline ends came to 13 bases. Germline CDR1 and CDR2: PRHDT and FYEKMQ (reference sequence). The CDR3 spans 14 residues. The CDR3 protein is CASSPKRGNNEQFF. CDR3 DNA sequence: TGTGCCAGCAGCCCTAAACGAGGGAACAATGAGCAGTTCTTC.

The rearrangement links TRBV4-3 to TRBJ2-3; the match to TRBD2 covers 7 bases. V lost 1 base and J lost 5; bases outside the gene matches: 0. Germline loops: CDR1 LGHNA, CDR2 YSLEER. This CDR3 has 13 amino acids. CDR3 region: CASSQGGGDTQYF. CDR3 nucleotide sequence: TGCGCCAGCAGCCAAGGCGGGGGAGATACGCAGTATTTT.

This clonotype was picked up many times. The chain links TRBV4-1 to TRBJ2-2; D is ambiguous. CDR1 is MGHRA, CDR2 YSYEKL, per germline. Deletions cut 2 bases from V and 0 bases from J, with 13 bases between. The CDR3 spans 17 residues. CDR3 sequence (DNA): TGCGCCAGCAGCCAATATGGGTGGGCCGCGAACACCGGGGAGCTGTTTTTT. Residues: CASSQYGWAANTGELFF.